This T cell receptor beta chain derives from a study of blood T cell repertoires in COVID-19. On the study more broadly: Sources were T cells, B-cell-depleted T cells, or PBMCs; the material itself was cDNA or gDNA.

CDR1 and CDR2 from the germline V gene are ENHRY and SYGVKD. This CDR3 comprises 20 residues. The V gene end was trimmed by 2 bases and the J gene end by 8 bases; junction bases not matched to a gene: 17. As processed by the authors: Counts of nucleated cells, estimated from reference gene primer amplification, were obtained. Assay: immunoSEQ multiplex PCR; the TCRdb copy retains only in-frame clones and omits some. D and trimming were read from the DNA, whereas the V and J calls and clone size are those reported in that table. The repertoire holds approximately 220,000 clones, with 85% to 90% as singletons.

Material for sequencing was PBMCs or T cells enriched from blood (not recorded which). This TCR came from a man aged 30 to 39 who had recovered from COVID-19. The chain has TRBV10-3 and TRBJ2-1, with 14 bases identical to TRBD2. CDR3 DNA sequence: TGTGCCATCAGTGAGCAAACCCCGGGACTAGCGGGAGCGAATTTGTATGAGCAGTTCTTC. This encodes CAISEQTPGLAGANLYEQFF.